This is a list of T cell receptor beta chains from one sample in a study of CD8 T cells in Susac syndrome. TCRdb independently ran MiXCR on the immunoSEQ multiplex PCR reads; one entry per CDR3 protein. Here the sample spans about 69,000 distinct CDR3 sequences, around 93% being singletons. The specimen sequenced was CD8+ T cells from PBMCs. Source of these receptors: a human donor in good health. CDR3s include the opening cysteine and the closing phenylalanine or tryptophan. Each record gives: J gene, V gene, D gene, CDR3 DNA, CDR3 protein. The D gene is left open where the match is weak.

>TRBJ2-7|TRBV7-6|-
TGTGCCAGCAGCTTAGGTACTAACGAGCAGTACTTC
CASSLGTNEQYF
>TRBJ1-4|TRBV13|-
TGTGCCAGCAGCTTAAGTGGAGGAGATGAAAAACTGTTTTTT
CASSLSGGDEKLFF
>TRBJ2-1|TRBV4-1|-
TGCGCCAGCAGCTCATTAAATGAGCAGTTCTTC
CASSSLNEQFF
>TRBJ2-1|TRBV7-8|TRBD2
TGTGCCAGCAGCTTATCACTAGCGGGGGGATCATCCTACAATGAGCAGTTCTTC
CASSLSLAGGSSYNEQFF
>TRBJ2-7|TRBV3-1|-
TGTGCCAGCAGCCAGGGACATAGCTCCTACGAGCAGTACTTC
CASSQGHSSYEQYF
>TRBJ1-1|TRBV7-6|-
TGTGCCAGCAGCTTAGAACCAGGACCGATGAACACTGAAGCTTTCTTT
CASSLEPGPMNTEAFF
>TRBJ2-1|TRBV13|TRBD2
TGTGCCAGCAGCGACCGGGGGGTCAGATACAATGAGCAGTTCTTC
CASSDRGVRYNEQFF
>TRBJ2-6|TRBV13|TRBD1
TGTGCCAGCAGCCCCGAGACAGGGGGCCTATTCTCTGGGGCCAACGTCCTGACTTTC
CASSPETGGLFSGANVLTF
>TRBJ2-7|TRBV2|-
TGTGCCAGCAGAATCCGGGACATTAGCCACGAGCAGTACTTC
CASRIRDISHEQYF
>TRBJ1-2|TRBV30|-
TGTGCCTGGAGCGAAATCGGAATTGACTATGGCTACACCTTC
CAWSEIGIDYGYTF
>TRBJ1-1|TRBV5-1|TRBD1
TGCGCCAGCAGCCAAGGACAGGGGGCGACCACTGAAGCTTTCTTT
CASSQGQGATTEAFF